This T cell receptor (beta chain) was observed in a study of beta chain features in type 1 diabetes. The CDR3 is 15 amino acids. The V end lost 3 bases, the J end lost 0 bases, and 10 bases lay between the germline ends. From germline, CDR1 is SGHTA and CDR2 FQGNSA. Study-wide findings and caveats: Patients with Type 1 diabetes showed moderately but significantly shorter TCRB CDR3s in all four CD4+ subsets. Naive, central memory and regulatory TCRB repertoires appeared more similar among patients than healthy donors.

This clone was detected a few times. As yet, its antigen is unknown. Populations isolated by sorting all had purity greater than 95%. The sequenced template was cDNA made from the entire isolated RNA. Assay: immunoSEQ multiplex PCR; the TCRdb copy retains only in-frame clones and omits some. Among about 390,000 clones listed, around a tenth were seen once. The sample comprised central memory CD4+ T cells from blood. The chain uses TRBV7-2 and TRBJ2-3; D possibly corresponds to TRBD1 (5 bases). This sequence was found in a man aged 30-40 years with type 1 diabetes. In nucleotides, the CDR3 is TGTGCCAGCAGCTTCGGTCAGGGAAGCACAGATACGCAGTATTTT. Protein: CASSFGQGSTDTQYF.